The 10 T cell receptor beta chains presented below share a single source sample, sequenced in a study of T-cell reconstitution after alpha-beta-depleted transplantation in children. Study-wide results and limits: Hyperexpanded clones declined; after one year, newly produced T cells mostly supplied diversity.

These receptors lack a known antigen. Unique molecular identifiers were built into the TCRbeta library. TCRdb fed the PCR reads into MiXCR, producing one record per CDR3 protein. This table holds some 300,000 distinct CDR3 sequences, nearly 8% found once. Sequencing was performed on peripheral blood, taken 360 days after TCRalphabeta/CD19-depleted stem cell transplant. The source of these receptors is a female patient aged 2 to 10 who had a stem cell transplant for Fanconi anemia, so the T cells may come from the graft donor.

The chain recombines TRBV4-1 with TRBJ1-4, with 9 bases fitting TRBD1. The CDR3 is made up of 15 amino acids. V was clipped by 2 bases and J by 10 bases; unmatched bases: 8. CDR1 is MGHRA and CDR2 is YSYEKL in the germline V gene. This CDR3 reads CASSQFTGGAGKLFF. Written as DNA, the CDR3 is TGCGCCAGCAGCCAATTTACAGGGGGCGCGGGAAAACTGTTTTTT.

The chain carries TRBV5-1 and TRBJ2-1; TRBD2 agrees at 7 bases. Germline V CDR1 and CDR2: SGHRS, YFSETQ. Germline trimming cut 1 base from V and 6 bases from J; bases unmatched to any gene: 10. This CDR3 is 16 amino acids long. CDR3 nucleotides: TGCGCCAGCAGCTTGTTGTGGTGGGGGGGTGGCAATGAGCAGTTCTTC. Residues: CASSLLWWGGGNEQFF. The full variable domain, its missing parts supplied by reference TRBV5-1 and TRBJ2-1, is KAGVTQTPRYLIKTRGQQVTLSCSPISGHRSVSWYQQTPGQGLQFLFEYFSETQRNKGNFPGRFSGRQFSNSRSEMNVSTLELGDSALYLCASSLLWWGGGNEQFFGPGTRLTVL.

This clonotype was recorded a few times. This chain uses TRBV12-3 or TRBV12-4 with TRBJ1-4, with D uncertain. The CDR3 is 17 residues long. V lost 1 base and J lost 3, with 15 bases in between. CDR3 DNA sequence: TGTGCCAGCAGTTTAGATCCGGGATTGGAAGCTAATGAAAAACTGTTTTTT. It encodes CASSLDPGLEANEKLFF.

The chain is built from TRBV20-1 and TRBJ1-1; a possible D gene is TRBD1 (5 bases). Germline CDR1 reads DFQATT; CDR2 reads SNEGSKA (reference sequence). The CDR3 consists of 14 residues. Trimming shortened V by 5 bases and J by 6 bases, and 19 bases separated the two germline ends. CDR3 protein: CSAAYGILQAEAFF. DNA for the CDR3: TGCAGTGCTGCCTACGGGATATTACAGGCTGAAGCTTTCTTT.

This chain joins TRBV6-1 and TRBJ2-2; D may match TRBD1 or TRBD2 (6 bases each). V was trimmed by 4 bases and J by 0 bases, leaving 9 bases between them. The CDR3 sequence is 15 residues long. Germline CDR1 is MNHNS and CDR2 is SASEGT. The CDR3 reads CASSVRGANTGELFF. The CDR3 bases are TGTGCCAGCAGTGTTAGGGGGGCGAACACCGGGGAGCTGTTTTTT.

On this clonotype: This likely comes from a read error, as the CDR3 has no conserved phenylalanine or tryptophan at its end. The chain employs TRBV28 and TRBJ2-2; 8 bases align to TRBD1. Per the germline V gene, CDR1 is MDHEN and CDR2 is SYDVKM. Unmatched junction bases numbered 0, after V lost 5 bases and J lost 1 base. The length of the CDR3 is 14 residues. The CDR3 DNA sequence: TGTGCCAGCAGTGGGACAGGGAACACCGGGGAGCTGTTTATT. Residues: CASSGTGNTGELFI.

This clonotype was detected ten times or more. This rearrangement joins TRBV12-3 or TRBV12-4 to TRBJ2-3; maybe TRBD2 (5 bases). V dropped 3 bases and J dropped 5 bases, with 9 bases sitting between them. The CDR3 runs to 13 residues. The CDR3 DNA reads TGTGCCAGCAGTTTTGGCCGGGGAGATACGCAGTATTTT. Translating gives CASSFGRGDTQYF.

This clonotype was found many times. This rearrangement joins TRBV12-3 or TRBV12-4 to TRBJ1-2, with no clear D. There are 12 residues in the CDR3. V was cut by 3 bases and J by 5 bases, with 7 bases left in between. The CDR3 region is CASSFLKYGYTF. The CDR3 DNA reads TGTGCCAGCAGTTTTCTCAAATATGGCTACACCTTC.

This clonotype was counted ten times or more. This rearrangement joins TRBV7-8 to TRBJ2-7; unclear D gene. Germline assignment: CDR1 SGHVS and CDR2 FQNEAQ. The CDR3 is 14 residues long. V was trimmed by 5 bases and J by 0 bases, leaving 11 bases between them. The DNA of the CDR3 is TGTGCCAGCAGCGCCTCCGGGTTCTCCTACGAGCAGTACTTC. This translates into CASSASGFSYEQYF.

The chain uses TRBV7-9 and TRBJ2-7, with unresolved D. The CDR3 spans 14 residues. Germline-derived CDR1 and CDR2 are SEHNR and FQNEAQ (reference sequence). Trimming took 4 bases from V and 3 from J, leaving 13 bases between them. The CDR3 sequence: CASSSGTRNYEQYF. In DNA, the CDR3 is TGTGCCAGCAGCTCCGGAACACGAAACTACGAGCAGTACTTC.